This entry lists 5 T cell receptor beta chains sequenced from one sample in a study of shared clonotypes between healthy human individuals (dated by TCRdb to 2020 to 2022). CD8 naive samples consisted of CD45RO-negative cells that were positively selected for CCR7, yielding a CD45RA+CCR7+ population without TemRA cells. Libraries were constructed by the immunoSEQ multiplex PCR assay. As stored in TCRdb, this immuneACCESS dataset retains in-frame rearrangements with V and J assigned. A fraction of the clones does not appear; measured against another copy, unresolved V genes explain less than half of the discrepancy, and the remainder lacks a known reason. The sample table lists about 2.1 million clones, over 85% of them with a count of one. The ten largest make up under 2% of the sample. The sample comprised naive CD8+ T cells from PBMCs. The sample's cell subset or site, from its label and the paper: CD45RA+CCR7+. These receptors were collected from a man younger than 30 in good health. Some clones in this sample may be carry-over from other donors' samples.

The chain is built from TRBV11-1 and TRBJ2-3; a possible D gene is TRBD1 (6 bases). This CDR3 spans 16 amino acids. CDR1 and CDR2 from the germline V gene are SGHAT and FQDESV (reference sequence). Trimming took 5 bases from V and 5 from J, leaving 20 bases between them. As DNA, the CDR3 is TGTGCCAGCAGCCAAGCTTACAGGGTGACACAAGATACGCAGTATTTT. Encoded protein: CASSQAYRVTQDTQYF.

The rearrangement links TRBV28 to TRBJ2-5; no clear D. Trimming removed 3 bases at V and 0 bases at J, with 5 bases between. The CDR3 has 13 residues. From germline, CDR1 is MDHEN and CDR2 SYDVKM. CDR3 sequence (DNA): TGTGCCAGCAGTTTTTCCAACCAAGAGACCCAGTACTTC. Translated, it gives CASSFSNQETQYF.

This clone was counted a single time. The genes are TRBV27 and TRBJ2-7; 8 bases align to TRBD1. Germline V lookup: CDR1 MNHEY, CDR2 SMNVEV (reference sequence). This CDR3 spans 16 amino acids. The trim removed 4 bases at V and 7 bases at J, leaving 15 bases unmatched. CDR3 in DNA: TGTGCCAGCAGTTCCCTCAACTACAGGGGGGCGGAAGAGCAGTACTTC. Amino acid sequence: CASSSLNYRGAEEQYF.

This sequence joins TRBV9 and TRBJ2-7; 7 bases line up with TRBD2. The CDR3 spans 15 residues. Germline V gene sequence: CDR1 SGDLS, CDR2 YYNGEE. Germline trimming cut 2 bases from V and 3 bases from J; bases unmatched to any gene: 8. CDR3 sequence: CASSVGWEGLYEQYF. The CDR3 DNA reads TGTGCCAGCAGCGTCGGGTGGGAGGGCCTCTACGAGCAGTACTTC.

The gene calls are TRBV19 and TRBJ1-2, with D uncertain. This CDR3 region has 13 residues. V dropped 7 bases and J dropped 0 bases, with 9 bases sitting between them. The germline gives CDR1 LNHDA, CDR2 SQIVND (reference sequence). The CDR3 region has the DNA TGTGCCAGTACTCCTCGGCCTAACTATGGCTACACCTTC. This translates into CASTPRPNYGYTF. The complete variable domain, with remaining parts taken from reference TRBV19 and TRBJ1-2, reads DGGITQSPKYLFRKEGQNVTLSCEQNLNHDAMYWYRQDPGQGLRLIYYSQIVNDFQKGDIAEGYSVSREKKESFPLTVTSAQKNPTAFYLCASTPRPNYGYTFGSGTRLTVV.